This TCR beta chain is drawn from a study of cytomegalovirus exposure and HLA in healthy donors. The CDR3 runs to 13 residues. The junction had 6 bases not matched to a gene; V was cut back by 6 bases and J by 5 bases. Looked up from germline, CDR1 is LNHDA and CDR2 is SQIVND (reference sequence). In the PCR, 60 Vbeta and 13 Jbeta primers were used. Data came from immunoSEQ multiplex PCR; TCRdb stores just in-frame clones and leaves some out. The sample lists roughly 100,000 clones, roughly 80% seen once, with around 2.6% in the top ten. This sequence was found in a man between 40 and 49 years old in good health and CMV-seronegative. Sequencing used PBMCs. J is TRBJ2-5 and V is TRBV19, with 7 nucleotides matching TRBD2. The CDR3 region has the DNA TGTGCCAGTAGAGATAACGGGGGGGAGACCCAGTACTTC. It encodes CASRDNGGETQYF. Together with reference TRBV19 and TRBJ2-5, the CDR3 gives the full variable domain: DGGITQSPKYLFRKEGQNVTLSCEQNLNHDAMYWYRQDPGQGLRLIYYSQIVNDFQKGDIAEGYSVSREKKESFPLTVTSAQKNPTAFYLCASRDNGGETQYFGPGTRLLVL.